This TCR beta chain stems from a study of blood T cell repertoires in COVID-19. Study details: The United States, Italy and Spain provided the acute and convalescent COVID-19 samples. From T cells, B-cell-depleted T cells, or PBMCs came the material, which was cDNA or gDNA.

The protocol was immunoSEQ multiplex PCR, while the TCRdb copy is restricted to in-frame clones and leaves out a portion. The sample lists 50,000 to 60,000 clones; about 80% were seen once. Seattle-derived patients entered the study during active infection and were followed longitudinally. Sequencing input: peripheral blood. The receptor was isolated from a man at least 80 years old with COVID-19, enrolled during active disease.

The CDR3 sequence: CASTLAGAYNEQFF. The CDR3 DNA follows: TGCGCCAGCACCCTAGCGGGGGCCTACAATGAGCAGTTCTTC. The chain recombines TRBV5-1 with TRBJ2-1; 10 nucleotides align to TRBD2. The trim removed 6 bases at V and 2 bases at J, leaving 2 bases unmatched. CDR1 is SGHRS and CDR2 is YFSETQ in the germline V gene. The CDR3 has 14 residues.